Reported below is one T cell receptor (beta chain). Its antigen is undetermined. Relative to the germline gene, one junction end is altered; a read error may explain this. The data stem from a study of shared clonotypes between healthy human individuals. Looking at the study overall: Donors had three CD4 naive, three CD4 memory, two CD8 naive and one CD8 memory plate apiece. General study results and limits: The low donor count limited represented genetic and exposure-history diversity. Blood was the only sampled material, and tissue repertoires likely differ.

Deep was the level used in running the assay. Assay used: immunoSEQ multiplex PCR; TCRdb lists only in-frame clones, some missing. This table has more than 2 million clones, approximately 96% appearing once. The sequencing input was naive CD4+ T cells sorted from blood. The sample's subset: CD45RA+ positively selected. This TCR was sampled from a man between 18 and 29 years old in good health.

The CDR3 bases are TGTGCCAGTAGTTCTGCGGGGAACCCCGGGGAGCTGTTTTTT. Encoded protein: CASSSAGNPGELFF. The chain uses TRBV19 and TRBJ2-2; TRBD2 is a possible D gene (6 bases). The CDR3 is 14 residues long. Germline CDR1 reads LNHDA; CDR2 reads SQIVND (reference sequence). Supplemented by reference TRBV19 and TRBJ2-2, the full variable domain reads DGGITQSPKYLFRKEGQNVTLSCEQNLNHDAMYWYRQDPGQGLRLIYYSQIVNDFQKGDIAEGYSVSREKKESFPLTVTSAQKNPTAFYLCASSSAGNPGELFFGEGSRLTVL.